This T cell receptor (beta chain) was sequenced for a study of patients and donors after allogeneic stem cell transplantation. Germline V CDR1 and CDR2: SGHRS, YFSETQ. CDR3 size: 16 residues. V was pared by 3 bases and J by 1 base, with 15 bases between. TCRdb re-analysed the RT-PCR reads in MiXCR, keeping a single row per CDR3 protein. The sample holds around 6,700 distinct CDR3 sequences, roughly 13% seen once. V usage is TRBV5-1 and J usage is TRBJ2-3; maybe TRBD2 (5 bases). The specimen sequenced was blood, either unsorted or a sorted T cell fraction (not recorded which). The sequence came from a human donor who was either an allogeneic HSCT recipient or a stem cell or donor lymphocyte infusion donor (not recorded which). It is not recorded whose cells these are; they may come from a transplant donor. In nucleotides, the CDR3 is TGCGCCAGCAGCTCAGGACTTACCAGCCGCACAGATACGCAGTATTTT. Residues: CASSSGLTSRTDTQYF. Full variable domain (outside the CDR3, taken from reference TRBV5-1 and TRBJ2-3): KAGVTQTPRYLIKTRGQQVTLSCSPISGHRSVSWYQQTPGQGLQFLFEYFSETQRNKGNFPGRFSGRQFSNSRSEMNVSTLELGDSALYLCASSSGLTSRTDTQYFGPGTRLTVL.